This T cell receptor (beta chain) was obtained from a study of beta chain features in type 1 diabetes. Points from the study as a whole: In every one of the four CD4+ subsets, TCRB CDR3s were moderately but significantly shorter in Type 1 diabetes patients. Relative to healthy donors, patients appeared to have naive, central memory and Treg TCRB repertoires that were more similar. These data did not resolve whether HLA type affects TCRB rearrangement.

This clone was seen a handful of times. As yet, its antigen is unknown. Via the markers CD45RO/CCR7/CD25/CD127/CD95/CD27, stem cell-like memory, regulatory, central memory and naive CD4+ cells were sorted. Each of the sorted populations had a purity greater than 98%. Trimming took 4 bases from V and 10 from J; bases not matched to a gene: 7. The CDR3 length is 12 residues. The germline V gene has CDR1 SGDLS and CDR2 YYNGEE. Every isolated RNA sample was fully reverse transcribed, so sequencing captured expressed TCRB transcripts. Data came from immunoSEQ multiplex PCR; TCRdb stores just in-frame clones and leaves some out. The repertoire holds hundreds of thousands of clones, with around 15% as singletons.

V usage is TRBV9 and J usage is TRBJ1-1, with TRBD1 identical over 7 bases. This clonotype originated in a young man with type 1 diabetes. Sequencing was performed on naive CD4+ T cells from blood. The CDR3 sequence: CASSNNRDRAFF. The CDR3 bases are TGTGCCAGCAGCAATAACAGGGACAGAGCTTTCTTT.